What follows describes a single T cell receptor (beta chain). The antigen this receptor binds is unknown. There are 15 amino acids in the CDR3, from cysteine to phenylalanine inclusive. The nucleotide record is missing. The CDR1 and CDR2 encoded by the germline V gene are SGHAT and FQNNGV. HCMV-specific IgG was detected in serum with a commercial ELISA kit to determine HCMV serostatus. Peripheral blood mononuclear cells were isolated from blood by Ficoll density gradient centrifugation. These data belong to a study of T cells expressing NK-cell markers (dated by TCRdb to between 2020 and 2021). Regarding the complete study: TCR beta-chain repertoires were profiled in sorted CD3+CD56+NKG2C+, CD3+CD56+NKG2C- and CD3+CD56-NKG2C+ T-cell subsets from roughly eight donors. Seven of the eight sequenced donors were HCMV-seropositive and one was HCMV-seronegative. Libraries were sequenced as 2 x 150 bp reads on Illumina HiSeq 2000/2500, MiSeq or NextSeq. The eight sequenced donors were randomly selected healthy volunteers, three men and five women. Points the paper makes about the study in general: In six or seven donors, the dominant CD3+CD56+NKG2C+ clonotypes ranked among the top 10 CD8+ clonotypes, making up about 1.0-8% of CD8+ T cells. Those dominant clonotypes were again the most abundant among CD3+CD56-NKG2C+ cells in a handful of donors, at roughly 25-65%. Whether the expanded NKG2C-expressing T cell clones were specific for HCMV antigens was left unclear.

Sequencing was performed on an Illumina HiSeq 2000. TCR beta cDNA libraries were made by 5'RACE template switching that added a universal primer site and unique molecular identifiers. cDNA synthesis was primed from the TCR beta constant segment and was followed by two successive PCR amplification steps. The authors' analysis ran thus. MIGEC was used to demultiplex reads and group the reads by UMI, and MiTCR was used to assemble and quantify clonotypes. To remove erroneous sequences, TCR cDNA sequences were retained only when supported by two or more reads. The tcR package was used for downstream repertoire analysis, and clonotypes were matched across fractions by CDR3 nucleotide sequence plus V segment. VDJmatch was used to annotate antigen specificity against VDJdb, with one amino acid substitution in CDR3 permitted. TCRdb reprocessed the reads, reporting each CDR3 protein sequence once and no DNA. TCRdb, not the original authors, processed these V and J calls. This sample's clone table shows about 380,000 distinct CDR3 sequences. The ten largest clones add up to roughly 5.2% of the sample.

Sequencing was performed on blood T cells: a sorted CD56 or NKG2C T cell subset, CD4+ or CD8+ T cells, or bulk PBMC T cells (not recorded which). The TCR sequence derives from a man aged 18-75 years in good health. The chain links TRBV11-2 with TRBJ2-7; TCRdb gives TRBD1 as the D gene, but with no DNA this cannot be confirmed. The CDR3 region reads CASSLDRTGPREQYF.